The clone carrying this TCR beta chain was seen a handful of times. TCRdb redid the calling of the RACE reads with MiXCR, one entry per CDR3 protein. The sample holds 39,000 or so distinct CDR3 sequences, over 3.5% seen once. This entry belongs to a study of human T cells and chemical hapten exposure. Looked up from germline, CDR1 is SGHRS and CDR2 is YFSETQ. CDR3 length equals 16 residues. Trimming removed 0 bases from V and 2 bases from J, with 15 bases in between. Documented time point: patch test 1, 2 weeks after DPC sensitization. Treatment: therapeutic diphenylcyclopropenone sensitization with weekly scalp DPC. Total RNA came from unfractionated whole blood.

This sequence joins TRBV5-1 and TRBJ2-7; TRBD1 is a possible D gene (5 bases). This sequence originates from a man aged 50 or older with alopecia areata. Some clones in this sample may be carry-over from other donors' samples. Sequences were derived from whole blood, sampled in connection with sensitization to the hapten diphenylcyclopropenone (DPC). The CDR3 sequence is CASSLGFHRPPYEQYF. The DNA for the CDR3 is TGCGCCAGCAGCTTGGGGTTTCACAGGCCCCCCTACGAGCAGTACTTC.